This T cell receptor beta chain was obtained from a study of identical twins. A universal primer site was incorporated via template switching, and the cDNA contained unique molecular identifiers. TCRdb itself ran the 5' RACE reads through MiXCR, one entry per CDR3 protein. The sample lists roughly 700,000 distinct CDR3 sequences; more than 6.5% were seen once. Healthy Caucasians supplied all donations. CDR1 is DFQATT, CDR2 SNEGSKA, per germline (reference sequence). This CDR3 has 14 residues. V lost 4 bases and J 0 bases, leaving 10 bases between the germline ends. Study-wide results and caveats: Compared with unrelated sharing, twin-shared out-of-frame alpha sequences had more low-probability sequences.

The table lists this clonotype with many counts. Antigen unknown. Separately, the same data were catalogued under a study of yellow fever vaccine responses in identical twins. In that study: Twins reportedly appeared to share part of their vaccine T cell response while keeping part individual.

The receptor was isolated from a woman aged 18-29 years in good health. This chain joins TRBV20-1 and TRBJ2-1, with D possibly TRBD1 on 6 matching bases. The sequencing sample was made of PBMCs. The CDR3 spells CSANRDNSYNEQFF. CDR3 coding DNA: TGCAGTGCTAACCGGGACAACTCCTACAATGAGCAGTTCTTC.